The 19 T cell receptor beta chains below all came from one sample that was sequenced in a study of CD8 T cells in Susac syndrome. Reverse transcription used roughly 0.45 to 1 ug RNA and random hexamers. TCRdb used MiXCR to reprocess the immunoSEQ multiplex PCR reads, holding one entry per CDR3 protein. The sample includes 150,000 to 200,000 distinct CDR3 sequences, about 95% of them seen just once. Sequenced: CD4+ T cells from PBMCs. The receptors shown here come from a human donor with multiple sclerosis.

The gene calls are TRBV3-1 and TRBJ2-1; 10 bases are a match to TRBD2. The germline gives CDR1 LGHDT, CDR2 YNNKEL (reference sequence). J gave up 12 bases and V 2 bases, and 19 bases lay outside the gene matches. The CDR3 runs to 18 residues. This CDR3 reads CASSQWASGRGGPMRQFF. CDR3 bases: TGTGCCAGCAGCCAATGGGCTAGCGGGAGAGGGGGGCCAATGAGGCAGTTCTTC.

J is TRBJ2-1 and V is TRBV3-1; 8 bases are a match to TRBD2. Trimming at V came to 4 bases and at J to 15 bases, leaving 11 bases not matched to a gene. Germline lookup yields CDR1 LGHDT and CDR2 YNNKEL (reference sequence). This CDR3 comprises 13 residues. The CDR3 nucleotides read TGTGCCAGCAGCCCTCGGACCGGGACTAGAGGGTTCTTC. As protein: CASSPRTGTRGFF.

The genes are TRBV20-1 and TRBJ1-4; D possibly corresponds to TRBD1 (5 bases). The CDR3 is 15 residues long. V shed 0 bases and J shed 4 bases, with 12 bases lying between them. The germline gives CDR1 DFQATT, CDR2 SNEGSKA (reference sequence). CDR3 protein: CSARDLGTDNEKLFF. Written as DNA, the CDR3 is TGCAGTGCTAGAGATCTCGGGACGGATAATGAAAAACTGTTTTTT.

This rearrangement joins TRBV29-1 to TRBJ1-2; unclear D gene. Trimming took 3 bases from V and 7 from J, leaving 15 bases between them. The CDR3 runs to 13 residues. Per the germline V gene, CDR1 is SQVTM and CDR2 is ANQGSEA. CDR3 DNA sequence: TGCAGCGTTGAGGCGAGCAACGGTAGTGGCTACACCTTC. This gives the protein CSVEASNGSGYTF. Full variable domain (remainder filled in from reference TRBV29-1 and TRBJ1-2): SAVISQKPSRDICQRGTSLTIQCQVDSQVTMMFWYRQQPGQSLTLIATANQGSEATYESGFVIDKFPISRPNLTFSTLTVSNMSPEDSSIYLCSVEASNGSGYTFGSGTRLTVV.

DNA for the CDR3: TGTGCCAGCAGGGAGGGGATGGCAGATACGCAGTATTTT. Its translation is CASREGMADTQYF. The gene calls are TRBV2 and TRBJ2-3; TRBD2 is a possible D gene (6 bases). Trimming shortened V by 6 bases and J by 4 bases, and 11 bases separated the two germline ends. Germline CDR1 and CDR2: SNHLY and FYNNEI. The CDR3 covers 13 residues.

The rearrangement links TRBV18 to TRBJ2-1, with D uncertain. Looked up from germline, CDR1 is KGHSH and CDR2 is LQKENI. The CDR3 sequence is 12 residues long. Trimming cost V 5 bases and J 10 bases, with 12 bases left between them. The CDR3 nucleotides read TGTGCCAGCTCATCGCCCATAGTCGAGCAGTTCTTC. This sequence encodes CASSSPIVEQFF.

V usage is TRBV28 and J usage is TRBJ1-4; no definite D call. The CDR3 is 12 amino acids. Germline lookup yields CDR1 MDHEN and CDR2 SYDVKM. The V end was cut by 8 bases, the J end by 8 bases, with 12 bases between. CDR3 sequence: CASCGRSEKLFF. CDR3 DNA: TGTGCCAGCTGCGGGAGGTCGGAAAAACTGTTTTTT.

The CDR3 reads CSAKGLADYNEQFF. CDR3 DNA sequence: TGCAGTGCTAAGGGACTAGCGGATTACAATGAGCAGTTCTTC. The gene calls are TRBV20-1 and TRBJ2-1; 11 nucleotides agree with TRBD2. The CDR3 sequence is 14 residues long. The V and J ends lost 4 bases and 4 bases, in that order; junction bases with no gene match: 3. CDR1 is DFQATT, CDR2 SNEGSKA, per germline (reference sequence).

V and J are TRBV9 and TRBJ2-5; 8 positions agree with TRBD2. The CDR3 is 13 amino acids. Per the germline V gene, CDR1 is SGDLS and CDR2 is YYNGEE. Unmatched junction bases numbered 2, after V lost 3 bases and J lost 4 bases. DNA of the CDR3: TGTGCCAGCAGCGCGGGACTAGTAGAGACCCAGTACTTC. The encoded protein is CASSAGLVETQYF.

V usage is TRBV20-1 and J usage is TRBJ2-5; D gene ambiguous. Germline loops: CDR1 DFQATT, CDR2 SNEGSKA (reference sequence). The V gene lost 3 bases and the J gene lost 4 bases, with 9 bases spanning the gap. The CDR3 covers 12 residues. The CDR3 sequence is CSARGQPETQYF. The CDR3 bases are TGCAGTGCTAGGGGCCAGCCAGAGACCCAGTACTTC.

This chain connects TRBV29-1 to TRBJ2-3, with 7 nucleotides matching TRBD1. CDR3 length: 12 residues. The J segment lost 7 bases and the V segment lost 5 bases, leaving 6 bases of the junction unmatched. The V gene's germline CDR1 is SQVTM and CDR2 ANQGSEA. The CDR3 here is CSVRQGPNTQYF. The DNA for the CDR3 is TGCAGCGTTCGACAGGGACCAAATACGCAGTATTTT.

This chain joins TRBV12-3 or TRBV12-4 and TRBJ1-2; no clear D. Trimming removed 7 bases at V and 5 bases at J, with 17 bases between. The CDR3 is made up of 14 amino acids. DNA for the CDR3: TGTGCCAGCACCCCCCGCGGGAGGGATTATGGCTACACCTTC. Its translation is CASTPRGRDYGYTF.

The chain's CDR3 is CASSQEGLASSYNEQFF. In DNA form, the CDR3 reads TGCGCCAGCAGCCAAGAGGGGCTAGCGAGCTCCTACAATGAGCAGTTCTTC. The gene calls are TRBV4-1 and TRBJ2-1, with D maybe TRBD2 (6 bases). The germline CDR1 and CDR2 sequences are MGHRA and YSYEKL. CDR3 size: 17 residues. The germline V and J ends were trimmed by 0 bases and 0 bases, with 12 bases remaining between them.

The chain carries TRBV4-1 and TRBJ1-1; no definite D call. Germline V lookup: CDR1 MGHRA, CDR2 YSYEKL. V shed 4 bases and J shed 0 bases, with 9 bases lying between them. The CDR3 consists of 14 residues. In DNA, the CDR3 is TGCGCCAGCAGCCCTGAGCGAATGAACACTGAAGCTTTCTTT. It translates to CASSPERMNTEAFF.

This rearrangement joins TRBV15 to TRBJ2-1; no firm D call. The CDR3 consists of 12 residues. The germline V and J ends were trimmed by 1 base and 9 bases, with 7 bases remaining between them. Germline V CDR1 and CDR2: LNHNV, YYDKDF (reference sequence). This CDR3 reads CATSRGPGEQFF. The CDR3 nucleotides are TGTGCCACCAGCAGAGGTCCGGGTGAGCAGTTCTTC.

Here the CDR3 DNA reads TGTGCCAGCAGCTCCCTTAGGGGGTCAGCTTTCTTT. Translated: CASSSLRGSAFF. This chain uses TRBV7-9 with TRBJ1-1, with D perhaps matching TRBD1 (6 bases). V was clipped by 4 bases and J by 10 bases, with 13 bases between them. The germline gives CDR1 SEHNR, CDR2 FQNEAQ (reference sequence). This CDR3 contains 12 residues.

The chain links TRBV6-1 to TRBJ2-7, with D possibly being TRBD1 or TRBD2 (5 bases each). V was shortened by 6 bases and J by 3 bases, with 15 bases between the two germline ends. CDR3 size: 14 residues. Germline CDR1 reads MNHNS; CDR2 reads SASEGT. CDR3 loop: CASRVGTVFYEQYF. The CDR3 coding sequence is TGTGCCAGCAGGGTAGGGACCGTCTTCTACGAGCAGTACTTC.

This rearrangement joins TRBV12-3 or TRBV12-4 to TRBJ2-5; 8 bases are a match to TRBD1. After removal of 5 bases from V and 6 bases from J, the junction contained 5 bases not matched to a gene. The CDR3 has 13 residues. CDR3: CASSAGGPKTQYF. The CDR3 coding sequence is TGTGCCAGCAGTGCAGGGGGCCCTAAGACCCAGTACTTC.

This chain links TRBV20-1 with TRBJ2-7; 7 bases map to TRBD2. The CDR3 totals 15 residues. CDR1 and CDR2 (germline): DFQATT, SNEGSKA (reference sequence). After removal of 0 bases from V and 1 base from J, the junction contained 6 bases not matched to a gene. CDR3 loop: CSARDMGGGSYEQYF. CDR3 sequence (DNA): TGCAGTGCTAGAGATATGGGCGGGGGATCCTACGAGCAGTACTTC.